Listed here is a single TCR beta chain. Its antigen is currently unknown. The entry originates in a study of molecular identifiers for immune sequencing clone quantification. Study details: Replicate RNA from roughly 21,000 or 96,000 naive CD8 T cells formed five aliquots; four were sequenced.

Bulk TCR libraries used previously described methods and listed TCR primers. TCRdb re-derived calls from the PCR reads in MiXCR, one entry per CDR3 protein. Among 550,000 to 750,000 distinct CDR3 sequences listed, about 20% were seen once. Regarding the study as a whole: Highly expanded clone sizes could be underestimated by identical TCR molecules sharing a barcode. Under 1% of molecules in naive cells, but over 97% of effector molecules, belonged to clones above 20 RNA copies.

The CDR3 runs 15 residues. V was trimmed by 1 base and J by 1 base, leaving 14 bases between them. The germline V gene has CDR1 SQVTM and CDR2 ANQGSEA. This receptor was obtained from a human donor in good health. Some libraries in this study had Jurkat cell RNA spiked in. The chain combines TRBV29-1 with TRBJ2-7; D may correspond to TRBD1 or TRBD2 (5 bases each). The sample consisted of naive CD8+ T cells from blood, with Jurkat cell RNA spiked in. The subset is: FACS-sorted CD8+CD4-CCR7+CD45RA+ naive T cells. The DNA for the CDR3 is TGCAGCGTTGAAGTTGGGACCGTTGTATCCTACGAGCAGTACTTC. Its protein product is CSVEVGTVVSYEQYF.